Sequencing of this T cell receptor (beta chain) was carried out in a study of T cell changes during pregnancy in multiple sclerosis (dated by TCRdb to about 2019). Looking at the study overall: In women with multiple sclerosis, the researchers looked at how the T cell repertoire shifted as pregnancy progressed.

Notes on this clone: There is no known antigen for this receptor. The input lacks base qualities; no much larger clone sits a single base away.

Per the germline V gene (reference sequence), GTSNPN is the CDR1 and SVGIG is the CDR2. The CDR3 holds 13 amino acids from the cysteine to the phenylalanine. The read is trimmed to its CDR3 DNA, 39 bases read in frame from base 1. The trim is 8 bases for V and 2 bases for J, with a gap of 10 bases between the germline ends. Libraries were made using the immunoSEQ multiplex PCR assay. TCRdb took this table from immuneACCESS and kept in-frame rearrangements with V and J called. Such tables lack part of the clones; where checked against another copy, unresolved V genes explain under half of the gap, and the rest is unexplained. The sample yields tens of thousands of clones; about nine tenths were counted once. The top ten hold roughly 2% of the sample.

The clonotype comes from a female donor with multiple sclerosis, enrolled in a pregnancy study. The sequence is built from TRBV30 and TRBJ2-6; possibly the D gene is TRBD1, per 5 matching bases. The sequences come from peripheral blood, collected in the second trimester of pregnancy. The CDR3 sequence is CARKTAGANVLTF. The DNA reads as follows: TGTGCCAGAAAGACAGCTGGGGCCAACGTCCTGACTTTC.